This T cell receptor (beta chain) was identified in a study of shared clonotypes between healthy human individuals. A remark on this clone: Its antigen remains unidentified.

Germline CDR1 is SGHRS and CDR2 is YFSETQ. V dropped 5 bases and J dropped 1 base, with 9 bases sitting between them. The CDR3 consists of 13 residues. Study results and caveats: With few donors, the genetic and exposure-history diversity represented was limited.

The authors sequenced unsorted PBMC DNA on ten immunoSEQ deep assay plates. Measured with immunoSEQ multiplex PCR; TCRdb has only the in-frame clones, and not every one. Of more than 450,000 clones in the sample, more than 65% were seen once. Sequencing input: PBMCs. The TCR was taken from a woman between 40 and 50 years old in good health. Some clones in this sample may be carry-over from other donors' samples. This sequence joins TRBV5-1 and TRBJ1-1, with D uncertain. The chain's CDR3 is CASSINGNTEAFF. In DNA form, the CDR3 reads TGCGCCAGCAGTATCAATGGGAACACTGAAGCTTTCTTT.